This TCR beta chain was identified in a study of T-cell memory formation after mild COVID-19. Study context: TCR clustering was largely donor specific.

5'RACE primed from the constant segment yielded TCR alpha and TCR beta cDNA libraries bearing sample barcodes and UMIs. TCRdb reprocessed the 5' RACE reads with MiXCR, giving one entry per CDR3 protein. In the table there are roughly 450,000 distinct CDR3 sequences, roughly 17% of which are singletons. In the case of this clonotype: Its antigen is currently unknown.

General observations from the study: The authors did not confirm SARS-CoV-2 specificity of second-wave clones peaking day 37.

CDR3 size: 16 residues. V dropped 4 bases and J dropped 6 bases, with 20 bases sitting between them. Germline V lookup: CDR1 SGHTA, CDR2 FQGTGA. The receptor comes from a man between 18 and 29 years old who had mild COVID-19 (a few samples of this study predate the infection). Cell type and time point are not known. What was sequenced was PBMCs or a T cell subset sorted from them (not recorded which). The V call is TRBV7-3, the J call TRBJ2-3; tentatively, D is TRBD2 (7 bases). DNA of the CDR3: TGTGCCAGCAGCTCCTCGGGACGCCGGGGGGCGGATACGCAGTATTTT. It encodes CASSSSGRRGADTQYF. Drawing the rest from reference TRBV7-3 and TRBJ2-3, the complete variable domain is GAGVSQTPSNKVTEKGKYVELRCDPISGHTALYWYRQSLGQGPEFLIYFQGTGAADDSGLPNDRFFAVRPEGSVSTLKIQRTERGDSAVYLCASSSSGRRGADTQYFGPGTRLTVL.